This is a list of T cell receptor beta chains from one sample in a study of OX40 agonist ivuxolimab in advanced cancers. Clones were sequenced by immunoSEQ multiplex PCR, and TCRdb holds only the in-frame ones, with some missing. The sample has fewer than 80,000 clones, about 89% seen once; the top ten hold approximately 5.6%. Sequences were derived from CD4+ or CD8+ T cells sorted from blood, sampled in a trial of the OX40 agonist ivuxolimab. The receptors were gathered from an adult with an advanced solid tumor such as melanoma, head and neck, liver or kidney cancer. Each CDR3 is given with its conserved first and last residue. Fields, in order: clone size, V gene, CDR3 protein. Clone size, where shown, is once, few, many, or a class for clones that have expanded.

clone size: once
V gene: TRBV7-9
CDR3 protein: CASSPPGGNTEAFF

clone size: -
V gene: TRBV19
CDR3 protein: CASHRVSGELFF

clone size: -
V gene: TRBV7-3
CDR3 protein: CASSPSGRLTGELFF

clone size: -
V gene: TRBV28
CDR3 protein: CASRTGGGNEQFF

clone size: once
V gene: TRBV9
CDR3 protein: CASSVALAGGEQYF

clone size: -
V gene: TRBV6-6
CDR3 protein: CASTRGWTEAFF

clone size: -
V gene: TRBV5-5
CDR3 protein: CASSTTGNSNQPQHF

clone size: few
V gene: TRBV2
CDR3 protein: CASDSAGDGEQFF

clone size: -
V gene: TRBV19
CDR3 protein: CASSIDLRAYTDTQYF

clone size: -
V gene: TRBV10-3
CDR3 protein: CAISPTGLTDTQYF

clone size: -
V gene: TRBV5-1
CDR3 protein: CASSGDRRETQYF

clone size: -
V gene: TRBV9
CDR3 protein: CASSVGTANEAFF

clone size: -
V gene: TRBV28
CDR3 protein: CASRTPGTGSREQYF

clone size: few
V gene: TRBV15
CDR3 protein: CATRDPGGGTYGEQYF

clone size: -
V gene: TRBV6-1
CDR3 protein: CASKGAVGRRGKFF

clone size: once
V gene: TRBV5-6
CDR3 protein: CASSSQGLGYVQYEQYF

clone size: -
V gene: TRBV5-1
CDR3 protein: CASSLRGSTGELFF

clone size: -
V gene: TRBV11-3
CDR3 protein: CASSSQGGGTGELFF

clone size: -
V gene: TRBV9
CDR3 protein: CASSVGTSGRSSGQYF

clone size: -
V gene: TRBV7-8
CDR3 protein: CASSLDRETQYF

clone size: once
V gene: TRBV7-9
CDR3 protein: CASTPSRTAYNEQFF

clone size: -
V gene: TRBV5-1
CDR3 protein: CASSPSSGRDYNEQFF

clone size: -
V gene: TRBV5-1
CDR3 protein: CASSLGSAKDTQYF

clone size: -
V gene: TRBV25-1
CDR3 protein: CASSDRAGHNQPQHF

clone size: few
V gene: TRBV30
CDR3 protein: CAWSRQTNTEAFF

clone size: -
V gene: TRBV10-3
CDR3 protein: CAISEQASNGYTF

clone size: once
V gene: TRBV4-2
CDR3 protein: CASSQEGLAGVNEQFF

clone size: -
V gene: TRBV6-1
CDR3 protein: CASSWTGVNQPQHF